This TCR beta chain was profiled in a study of CD8+ T cells in alopecia areata. Study-wide context: Treatment ran 6 to 18 months, with 6 months of follow-up afterward.

Extraction and reverse transcription of RNA yielded cDNA as the sequencing template. Clones were read by immunoSEQ multiplex PCR, and TCRdb kept only the in-frame ones, dropping some. The sample consists of roughly 65,000 clones, 45% to 55% of them appearing once. Samples from alopecia areata patients were lesional scalp punch biopsies and peripheral blood. PBMCs, the starting material, were the source of sorted CD4+ and CD8+ T cells. The CDR3 sequence is 15 residues long. Per germline, CDR1 MNHEY and CDR2 SMNVEV (reference sequence). V lost 5 bases and J lost 0, with 11 bases in between. This clone was detected only a few times.

Sequenced material: CD8+ T cells sorted from blood, taken at week 0. This TCR was recovered from a human donor with alopecia areata. The chain combines TRBV27 with TRBJ2-4; D call uncertain. The CDR3, as DNA: TGTGCCAGCAGTCCCTCGTCCCTAGCCAAAAACATTCAGTACTTC. Residues: CASSPSSLAKNIQYF.